This TCR beta chain was recorded in a study of blood T cell repertoires in COVID-19. Across the whole study: Samples came from the United States, Italy and Spain, spanning acute and convalescent COVID-19. Nucleic acid was either cDNA or gDNA, and it came from T cells, B-cell-depleted T cells, or PBMCs.

TCRdb's copy holds only in-frame clones and misses some; the assay was immunoSEQ multiplex PCR. This sample has around 260,000 clones, with roughly nine tenths found just once. CDR1 is LGHNA and CDR2 is YSLEER in the germline V gene. This CDR3 has 16 residues. Unmatched junction bases numbered 9, after V lost 2 bases and J lost 3 bases. The sample taken for sequencing was peripheral blood. The receptor's source is a young man with active or convalescent COVID-19. The chain has TRBV4-3 and TRBJ1-2; 7 bases agree with TRBD1. The CDR3 here is CASSQRRGGSDYGYTF. CDR3 DNA: TGCGCCAGCAGCCAAAGAAGAGGGGGCTCGGACTATGGCTACACCTTC.